Described below is a single T cell receptor beta chain sequence and its context. The clone's antigen remains unknown. No base-level quality is on record; no much larger clone is a single base apart. The sample originates from a study of graft-versus-host responses after intestinal transplantation (TCRdb year 2021). Background on the whole study: The transplants that recipients got were multivisceral, liver-intestinal, or isolated intestinal. Every recipient was given anti-thymocyte globulin induction, followed by around three years of maintenance tacrolimus and steroids. Bulk TCR-beta CDR3 sequencing was used to track graft-versus-host and host-versus-graft alloreactive T cell clones in the graft, circulation and bone marrow after intestinal transplantation. To identify alloreactive clones, pre-transplant mixed lymphocyte reaction products were sequenced and then compared with unstimulated pre-transplant donor and recipient T cells. The cohort enrolled about two dozen intestinal transplant recipients, one of whom was a retransplant, and 3 patients without pretransplant specimens were excluded. A peak of at least 4% donor T cells among recipient peripheral blood mononuclear cells was the definition used for donor T cell macrochimerism. Instead of going to the commercial service, samples from a few later patients were sequenced in-house on an Illumina MiSeq and processed with MiXCR.

The library was generated by the immunoSEQ multiplex PCR assay. For most patients, genomic DNA was isolated using the Qiagen DNeasy Blood and Tissue Kit and was shipped frozen to Adaptive Biotechnologies for TCR sequencing. For most patients, genomic DNA was subjected to high-throughput TCR-beta CDR3 sequencing by Adaptive Biotechnologies. In the source study's methods: TCR sequencing data for around 20 patients were retrieved from Adaptive's ImmunoSEQ software; a few other patients were processed with MiXCR and VDJtools. CD4 versus CD8 sorting errors were corrected by removing sequences found in both subsets at a frequency ratio below 5:1. CDR3 nucleotide sequences shared by donor and recipient were removed because the origin of these sequences could not be assigned. To be classed as alloreactive, a clone needed at least 2-fold expansion over unstimulated cells and a minimum CFSE-low frequency of 0.002% (template counts) or 0.001% (read counts). Clones were considered mappable if detected in sequenced pre-transplant spleen, lymph node, or MLR CFSE-low populations of the donor or recipient. Cumulative frequency of alloreactive clones was calculated as a percentage of all sequences weighted by copy number. Held by TCRdb, this immuneACCESS table contains in-frame sequences only and omits some clones. Under half of the omission traces to an unresolved V gene where checked; the cause of the rest is unknown. V and J calls and clone size are those listed in that table; D and trimming were worked out from the DNA. The sample records tens of thousands of clones, about 91% of which are singletons. Around 0.49% of the sample belongs to the ten largest clones.

General findings and caveats noted by the study authors: Early after transplant, peak levels of circulating GvH clones were found to be associated with declines in HvG clones. High GvH to HvG T cell clonal ratios were observed in the allografts of patients with donor T cell macrochimerism. Conclusions were limited by the relatively low number and heterogeneity of intestinal transplant patients. GvH clones were detected in recipient bone marrow, and some of these GvH clones were observed earlier in ileal mucosa or blood, consistent with an intestinal mucosal origin.

Looking up the germline V gene yields CDR1 SGHDT and CDR2 YYEEEE. The germline ends are 11 bases apart after V is trimmed by 4 bases and J by 2 bases. The CDR3 spans 14 residues, from the cysteine through the phenylalanine. The read is trimmed to its CDR3 DNA, 42 bases read in frame from base 1. The time point label for this specimen denotes: cells obtained before transplantation from donor or recipient. CD3+CD4+ and CD3+CD8+ populations were FACS-sorted from unstimulated pre-transplant donor and recipient cells taken from spleen or lymph nodes. This receptor was taken from a human donor who received an intestinal transplant. The sequence is built from TRBV5-6 and TRBJ2-3; the D region possibly corresponds to TRBD1 (6 bases align). The material sequenced was unstimulated CD8+ T cells sorted from spleen or lymph node cells, taken before intestinal transplant. The DNA sequence follows: TGTGCCAGCAGCCCCGCAGGGGCCACAGATACGCAGTATTTT. It specifies CASSPAGATDTQYF.